This TCR beta chain stems from a study of monozygotic twins with inflammatory bowel disease. From germline, CDR1 is LGHDT and CDR2 YNNKEL (reference sequence). The CDR3 loop spans 18 amino acids. Researchers used 3500 ng of total RNA for each TCR library. No DNA is given; TCRdb re-called the 5' RACE reads and lists each CDR3 protein once. This sample's clone table lists just over 300,000 distinct CDR3 sequences. The sample was blood. The chain combines TRBV3-1 with TRBJ2-1; TCRdb calls TRBD2, which cannot be checked without DNA. The clonotype comes from a human donor with ulcerative colitis or Crohn's disease, or a healthy co-twin of an affected twin (not recorded which). CDR3 sequence: CASSPKVAGGPSYNEQFF.